These 8 T cell receptor beta chains share one sample of origin, sequenced in a study of shared clonotypes between healthy human individuals. Clones were sequenced by immunoSEQ multiplex PCR, and TCRdb holds only the in-frame ones, with some missing. The data hold around 690,000 clones, with around 90% observed a single time. Sequencing was performed on memory CD8+ T cells from PBMCs. Specified subset: CD45RO+ cells pooled with CCR7-negative TemRA cells. All receptors derive from a man younger than 30 in good health. Some clones in this sample may be carry-over from other donors' samples.

This sequence joins TRBV27 and TRBJ2-3, with D uncertain. V was pared by 5 bases and J by 6 bases, with 24 bases between. The length of the CDR3 is 17 residues. Germline CDR1 MNHEY, CDR2 SMNVEV (reference sequence). This CDR3 is CASSLRDPLRYGDTQYF. For the CDR3, the DNA is TGTGCCAGCAGTCTCCGCGACCCCCTGAGGTACGGGGATACGCAGTATTTT.

V is TRBV6-5 and J is TRBJ2-7; D might be TRBD2 (5 bases). This CDR3 has 13 residues. Germline V lookup: CDR1 MNHEY, CDR2 SVGAGI. Trimming removed 2 bases from V and 6 bases from J, with 11 bases in between. The CDR3 bases are TGTGCCAGCAGTTACGTGGAGGCCGGCGAGCAGTACTTC. Its translation is CASSYVEAGEQYF.

The V gene is TRBV6-1, the J gene TRBJ1-5; no firm D call. The CDR3 consists of 18 residues. Germline loops: CDR1 MNHNS, CDR2 SASEGT. V lost 2 bases and J 6 bases, leaving 23 bases between the germline ends. The CDR3 sequence is CASSEQPLWTENRQPQHF. The CDR3 nucleotides read TGTGCCAGCAGTGAACAACCCCTCTGGACGGAGAATCGTCAGCCCCAGCATTTT.

This clone appeared once. The chain has TRBV28 and TRBJ2-1; TRBD2 might be the D (6 bases). Trimming pared 5 bases from V and 4 bases from J, leaving 18 bases between. The CDR3 is 16 residues long. The germline V gene has CDR1 MDHEN and CDR2 SYDVKM. The chain's CDR3 is CASSPMGGLMYNEQFF. The CDR3 DNA reads as TGTGCCAGCAGTCCCATGGGGGGACTGATGTACAATGAGCAGTTCTTC.

The V call is TRBV7-2, the J call TRBJ2-7; 7 bases are a match to TRBD2. Looked up from germline, CDR1 is SGHTA and CDR2 is FQGNSA. J gave up 1 base and V 9 bases, and 6 bases lay outside the gene matches. The CDR3 has 13 amino acids. The CDR3 here is CASNLAASYEQYF. As DNA, the CDR3 is TGTGCCAGTAACCTAGCGGCATCCTACGAGCAGTACTTC.

This chain connects TRBV19 to TRBJ1-5; no reliable D call. The length of the CDR3 is 15 residues. The V end was cut by 1 base, the J end by 0 bases, with 7 bases between. Germline values: CDR1 LNHDA, CDR2 SQIVND (reference sequence). DNA of the CDR3: TGTGCCAGTAGTATAGGCAGATATAGCAATCAGCCCCAGCATTTT. Translation: CASSIGRYSNQPQHF. Looking up the rest from reference TRBV19 and TRBJ1-5 gives the full variable domain: DGGITQSPKYLFRKEGQNVTLSCEQNLNHDAMYWYRQDPGQGLRLIYYSQIVNDFQKGDIAEGYSVSREKKESFPLTVTSAQKNPTAFYLCASSIGRYSNQPQHFGDGTRLSIL.

This clone was recorded a few times. The chain couples TRBV29-1 to TRBJ1-1, with 8 bases matching TRBD1. Germline-derived CDR1 and CDR2 are SQVTM and ANQGSEA. This CDR3 has 11 amino acids. V shed 4 bases, J shed 10 bases, and the junction held 5 bases outside the gene matches. In DNA, the CDR3 is TGCAGCGTTGGGACAGGGACCGGAGCTTTCTTT. Translating gives CSVGTGTGAFF.

CDR3 in amino acids: CASSQGGDRLYF. As DNA, the CDR3 is TGCGCCAGCAGCCAAGGGGGGGACAGGCTGTACTTC. J is TRBJ2-7 and V is TRBV4-1; 8 bases line up with TRBD1. CDR1 and CDR2 from the germline V gene are MGHRA and YSYEKL. Unmatched junction bases numbered 5, after V lost 1 base and J lost 12 bases. CDR3 length: 12 amino acids.